This T cell receptor beta chain was observed in a study of shared clonotypes between healthy human individuals (dated by TCRdb to between 2020 and 2021). In the study overall: The cohort included a few men and a couple of women between 18 and 49 years of age. To estimate repertoire size and how much clonotypes are shared between individuals, the study performed deep sequencing of blood TCR repertoires from about 5 healthy adults. To increase sequencing depth and limit assay-specific biases, TCR repertoire library preparation and sequencing were carried out by different laboratories using diverse techniques. Per donor, three plates each were used for CD4 naive and CD4 memory, two for CD8 naive, and one for CD8 memory. Leukapheresis yielded between about 0.94 and 10 billion PBMCs per donor.

Using the deep immunoSEQ assay, multiplex PCR amplified TCR CDR3 regions from genomic DNA. Extracted genomic DNA from each cell subset was distributed evenly across all wells of several immunoSEQ 96-well plates, and each plate was treated as a replicate. For sorted subsets, each replicate PCR was loaded with 200 ng genomic DNA, equivalent to 32,000 or so T cell genomes. The purified libraries were quantified using a Qubit 3.0 fluorometer, sized with a Bioanalyzer 2100, and then quantified again using the KAPA Library Quantification kit. Each immunoSEQ 96-well plate was sequenced on its own single-read 150-cycle Illumina NextSeq 550 flow cell. Per the authors' processing: The immunoSEQ output contained only junctional sequences without quality scores, so filtering could not match that applied to full-length reads. Sequences were annotated with PyIR, a Python wrapper for IgBLAST v1.9, and V/J genes and CDR3 were assigned using IMGT germline references. Any read was removed if the V/J assignment was weak (E-value above 1e-6), the CDR3 was missing, or the read contained stop codons, out-of-frame junctions, or ambiguous translated residues. V3J clonotypes were defined as sequences sharing an identical inferred V gene, J gene, and CDR3 amino acid sequence. Percentage overlap between repertoires was computed as shared unique clonotypes divided by the size of the smaller repertoire. RTK rarefaction, the Chao1 estimator, and Recon v2.1 estimates of unobserved clonotypes were used to assess repertoire richness. OLGA was used to compute generation probabilities for all TCRbeta clonotypes that the gDNA method yielded from four donors. This is the immuneACCESS table as TCRdb keeps it, with only in-frame sequences that have V and J called. A part of the clones is gone; compared with another copy, unresolved V genes explain less than half, and the rest is unexplained. V and J calls and clone size are given by that table; D and trimming were obtained from the DNA. Here the sample has some 1,600,000 clones; approximately 98% occur a single time. The top ten constitute about 0.42% of the sample.

The donors were healthy, HIV-negative adults with no recently reported acute infections or vaccinations. Only Caucasian adults living in Nashville, Tennessee, USA were represented among the donors. CD4+ T cells were enriched by magnetic negative selection; naive cells were then positively selected on CD45RA, and the negative fraction formed the memory subset. After blood collection by leukapheresis, PBMCs were isolated using Ficoll-Histopaque density gradient centrifugation and then cryopreserved in the vapor phase of liquid nitrogen. Purity and quantity of every magnetically sorted T cell population were checked by analytical flow cytometry. From each sorted fraction, genomic DNA was isolated and quantified by UV absorbance on a Nanodrop 2000c. What the work shows at the level of the full study, not this receptor alone: Even with the large sequencing depth, rarefaction of the sorted-subset datasets indicated that sequencing was incomplete. Across several donors, around 5% of naive CD4, approximately 3.6% of naive CD8, about 2% of memory CD4, and around 0.4% of memory CD8 clonotypes were shared. Larger estimated clonotype richness was generally found for naive subsets than for memory subsets. Based on pairwise subsampling, the degree of clonotype sharing among donors was expected to be affected by sequencing depth. The genetic and exposure-history diversity represented was limited by the small number of donors. Higher generation probabilities were observed for clonotypes shared by all four sorted-subset donors than for non-shared clonotypes. Only blood was sampled, and tissue TCR repertoires likely differ from those in blood.

Note on this clone: Its antigen is still unknown. There are no base qualities to consult, and no much larger clone falls within one base.

The sequence was collected from a man aged 30-40 years in good health. The specimen sequenced was naive CD4+ T cells sorted from blood. According to the study, the label for this sample's cell subset or site signals: CD45RA+ positively selected.

The CDR3 has the sequence CASSPLVGSHQHF. In nucleotide form, the sequence is TGTGCCAGCAGCCCACTCGTGGGGTCGCACCAGCATTTT. Recombination joined TRBV7-8 with TRBJ1-5; the D segment cannot be called with confidence. V is shortened by 5 bases, J by 12 bases, and the region joining them spans 17 bases. Spanning cysteine to phenylalanine, the CDR3 consists of 13 amino acids. The entry retains the CDR3 DNA only, 39 bases that are in frame from base 1. From a lookup of the germline V gene, CDR1 and CDR2 are SGHVS and FQNEAQ.